Presented here are 29 T cell receptor beta chains from one specimen sequenced in a study of T cell responses to AZD1222 COVID-19 vaccine. The method was immunoSEQ multiplex PCR; TCRdb's version includes in-frame clones alone and lacks a portion of them. The sample lists 200,000 or so clones, 88% occurring once. Source: peripheral blood, taken on day 0 of AZD1222 vaccination. The origin of the receptors is an adult in good health.

The rearrangement joins TRBV3-1 (or the pseudogene TRBV3-2) to TRBJ1-3; 7 bases are shared with TRBD1. Germline V gene data show CDR1 as LGHDT and CDR2 as YNNKEL (reference sequence). This CDR3 is built from 14 residues. V lost 4 bases, J lost 3 bases, and 3 bases stayed unmatched. DNA of the CDR3: TGTGCCAGCAGCCCGACAGGGTTTGGAAACACCATATATTTT. Its protein product is CASSPTGFGNTIYF.

The chain uses TRBV7-9 and TRBJ1-1, with D possibly TRBD1 on 5 matching bases. The CDR3 is made up of 12 amino acids. V shed 3 bases and J shed 6 bases, with 8 bases lying between them. The germline V gene has CDR1 SEHNR and CDR2 FQNEAQ (reference sequence). The CDR3 region is CASSLQGAEAFF. DNA of the CDR3: TGTGCCAGCAGCTTGCAAGGGGCTGAAGCTTTCTTT.

The chain uses TRBV10-3 and TRBJ2-7; 8 bases match TRBD1. The CDR3 has 15 residues. The germline V gene has CDR1 ENHRY and CDR2 SYGVKD. V lost 10 bases and J lost 0; bases outside the gene matches: 11. CDR3 DNA: TGTGCCACCACGACGGGACAGGAGAGCTCCTACGAGCAGTACTTC. Its translation: CATTTGQESSYEQYF.

This rearrangement joins TRBV30 to TRBJ2-2; possible D gene TRBD2, 7 bases. V dropped 3 bases and J dropped 3 bases, with 14 bases sitting between them. Germline V gene sequence: CDR1 GTSNPN, CDR2 SVGIG (reference sequence). The CDR3 has 15 residues. The CDR3 coding sequence is TGTGCCTGGAGGGGGGCAGGGAGGGACACCGGGGAGCTGTTTTTT. It specifies CAWRGAGRDTGELFF.

The CDR3, as DNA: TGTGCCAGCTCACGCTCCGGGACAGGGTTGACCGGGGAGCTGTTTTTT. It yields the protein CASSRSGTGLTGELFF. The rearrangement joins TRBV18 to TRBJ2-2; 9 nucleotides align to TRBD1. This CDR3 contains 16 residues. The trim removed 4 bases at V and 5 bases at J, leaving 8 bases unmatched. From germline, CDR1 is KGHSH and CDR2 LQKENI.

The rearrangement uses TRBV7-6 and TRBJ2-7; no definite D call. The germline V and J ends were trimmed by 3 bases and 11 bases, with 14 bases remaining between them. The CDR3 covers 12 residues. Germline V CDR1 and CDR2: SGHVS, FNYEAQ. Here the CDR3 DNA reads TGTGCCAGCAGCTTCGACGGTGAGAGGAAGTACTTC. It yields the protein CASSFDGERKYF.

The J gene is TRBJ1-2, the V gene TRBV5-1, with TRBD1 identical over 8 bases. The CDR3 length is 18 residues. Germline V gene data show CDR1 as SGHRS and CDR2 as YFSETQ. The ends lost 1 base at V and 3 bases at J; junction bases unmatched: 14. CDR3 sequence (DNA): TGCGCCAGCAGCTTGTGGGGACAGGTGAGCCCTAACGACTATGGCTACACCTTC. Residues: CASSLWGQVSPNDYGYTF. Filled out from reference TRBV5-1 and TRBJ1-2, the complete variable domain reads KAGVTQTPRYLIKTRGQQVTLSCSPISGHRSVSWYQQTPGQGLQFLFEYFSETQRNKGNFPGRFSGRQFSNSRSEMNVSTLELGDSALYLCASSLWGQVSPNDYGYTFGSGTRLTVV.

The chain carries TRBV25-1 and TRBJ1-3; D not certain. V lost 3 bases to trimming and J lost 0 bases, with 6 bases between them. Germline V gene lookup returns CDR1 MGHDK and CDR2 SYGVNS. The CDR3 runs to 14 residues. The CDR3 sequence: CASSDSGSGNTIYF. In DNA form, the CDR3 reads TGTGCCAGCAGTGATTCGGGCTCTGGAAACACCATATATTTT.

In this sample, this clone turned up a few times. The chain is built from TRBV3-1 (or the pseudogene TRBV3-2) and TRBJ1-2; weak D call: TRBD1 (5 bases). The CDR3 sequence is 13 residues long. Trimming stripped 4 bases from V and 4 bases from J, with 10 bases between. Germline CDR1 and CDR2: LGHDT and YNNKEL (reference sequence). The CDR3 nucleotides are TGTGCCAGCAGCCTTAGTCAGGGCTATGGCTACACCTTC. This sequence encodes CASSLSQGYGYTF.

In this sample, this clone turned up once. The rearrangement links TRBV7-3 to TRBJ2-1; 8 bases fit TRBD2. CDR1 SGHTA and CDR2 FQGTGA come from the germline V gene. This CDR3 region has 19 residues. Trimming took 1 base from V and 4 from J; bases not matched to a gene: 15. CDR3 bases: TGTGCCAGCAGCTTAATTACCGACCGTCAGCGGGGGAGATACAATGAGCAGTTCTTC. This codes for CASSLITDRQRGRYNEQFF.

This clone was counted a single time. The genes are TRBV6-5 and TRBJ2-2; TRBD1 matches 8 bases. CDR1 is MNHEY and CDR2 is SVGAGI in the germline V gene. This CDR3 contains 15 residues. After removal of 5 bases from V and 5 bases from J, the junction contained 7 bases not matched to a gene. In DNA form, the CDR3 reads TGTGCCAGCAGTCCCACAGGGGGGATTACCGGGGAGCTGTTTTTT. It specifies CASSPTGGITGELFF.

J is TRBJ1-6 and V is TRBV7-3, with D tentatively TRBD1 (5 bases). This CDR3 has 16 amino acids. Trimming left V 5 bases short and J 7 bases short, with 18 bases between. Germline CDR1 SGHTA, CDR2 FQGTGA. In nucleotides, the CDR3 is TGTGCCAGCAGCCCGGGGCCCATGGGGGACAATTCACCCCTCCACTTT. This sequence encodes CASSPGPMGDNSPLHF.

V and J are TRBV7-9 and TRBJ1-6, with D unclear. Germline V gene data show CDR1 as SEHNR and CDR2 as FQNEAQ (reference sequence). The CDR3 is made up of 15 amino acids. Trimming removed 7 bases from V and 0 bases from J, with 10 bases in between. The CDR3: CASKKSSSYNSPLHF. CDR3 DNA: TGTGCCAGCAAGAAGTCGAGCTCCTATAATTCACCCCTCCACTTT.

V is TRBV29-1 and J is TRBJ2-7, with TRBD1 matching over 7 bases. Looked up from germline, CDR1 is SQVTM and CDR2 is ANQGSEA. The trim removed 6 bases at V and 6 bases at J, leaving 5 bases unmatched. The CDR3 totals 11 residues. CDR3 DNA: TGCAGCGTCGGACAGGCCGGCGAGCAGTACTTC. Its translation is CSVGQAGEQYF.

V usage is TRBV7-9 and J usage is TRBJ2-2; 8 bases align to TRBD1. The V gene end was trimmed by 6 bases and the J gene end by 3 bases; junction bases not matched to a gene: 12. Germline-derived CDR1 and CDR2 are SEHNR and FQNEAQ (reference sequence). CDR3 length equals 17 residues. DNA for the CDR3: TGTGCCAGCAGGAAAGGACAGGGCGGCGCTTACACCGGGGAGCTGTTTTTT. Encoded protein: CASRKGQGGAYTGELFF.

The sample holds one count of this clone. The gene calls are TRBV5-1 and TRBJ1-6; D may be TRBD1 (5 bases). Trimming shortened V by 0 bases and J by 7 bases, and 11 bases separated the two germline ends. The CDR3 sequence is 15 residues long. Germline values: CDR1 SGHRS, CDR2 YFSETQ. The CDR3 region has the DNA TGCGCCAGCAGCTTGGTCCCGGAGGGGAATTCACCCCTCCACTTT. This gives the protein CASSLVPEGNSPLHF.

The chain couples TRBV2 to TRBJ2-7; 13 nucleotides match TRBD2. Germline V lookup: CDR1 SNHLY, CDR2 FYNNEI. The CDR3 runs to 15 residues. V gave up 7 bases and J gave up 0 bases; unmatched junction bases: 3. Here the CDR3 DNA reads TGTGCCAGCAAGCGGACTAGCGGGGGCTCCTACGAGCAGTACTTC. The encoded protein is CASKRTSGGSYEQYF.

The chain is built from TRBV5-5 and TRBJ1-3, with 10 bases fitting TRBD1. The CDR3 sequence is 20 residues long. Germline CDR1 is SGHKS and CDR2 is YYEKEE (reference sequence). Losses at the gene ends were 0 bases for V and 0 bases for J; bases not matched to a gene: 12. Here the CDR3 reads CASSLVPGQGPLISGNTIYF. The CDR3 nucleotides read TGTGCCAGCAGCTTGGTCCCGGGACAGGGGCCCCTTATCTCTGGAAACACCATATATTTT.

V and J are TRBV6-2 or TRBV6-3 and TRBJ1-5; no definite D call. V dropped 2 bases and J dropped 3 bases, with 5 bases sitting between them. The CDR3 has 13 residues. Germline CDR1 and CDR2: MNHEY and SVGEGT. The DNA of the CDR3 is TGTGCCAGCAGTTACGGCAACAATCAGCCCCAGCATTTT. The encoded protein is CASSYGNNQPQHF.

V is TRBV7-6 and J is TRBJ1-3; D is perhaps TRBD1 (6 bases). This CDR3 has 16 amino acids. Germline V gene data show CDR1 as SGHVS and CDR2 as FNYEAQ. The ends were cut back, 3 bases at V and 3 bases at J, with 15 bases in the middle. DNA for the CDR3: TGTGCCAGCAGCTTCAGGTTTGACAGGAATGGAAACACCATATATTTT. It translates to CASSFRFDRNGNTIYF. The whole variable domain, remainder taken from reference TRBV7-6 and TRBJ1-3, is GAGVSQSPRYKVTKRGQDVALRCDPISGHVSLYWYRQALGQGPEFLTYFNYEAQQDKSGLPNDRFSAERPEGSISTLTIQRTEQRDSAMYRCASSFRFDRNGNTIYFGEGSWLTVV.

This chain uses TRBV29-1 with TRBJ2-2; possibly TRBD1 or TRBD2 for D (6 bases each). CDR1 and CDR2 from the germline V gene are SQVTM and ANQGSEA. Deletions cut 5 bases from V and 3 bases from J, with 16 bases between. The CDR3 length is 15 residues. The CDR3 loop reads CSVRRGGLDTGELFF. The CDR3 DNA is TGCAGCGTTCGAAGAGGGGGGTTGGACACCGGGGAGCTGTTTTTT.

The chain couples TRBV6-5 to TRBJ1-2; TRBD1 matches 9 bases. CDR1 MNHEY and CDR2 SVGAGI come from the germline V gene. The CDR3 sequence is 14 residues long. V shed 6 bases and J 6 bases; nucleotides not matched to a gene: 8. CDR3 bases: TGTGCCAGCAGCCCAGGACAGGGGAGACATGGCTACACCTTC. Its protein is CASSPGQGRHGYTF.

This chain joins TRBV6-2 or TRBV6-3 and TRBJ1-1, with 7 bases aligning to TRBD1. This CDR3 contains 13 residues. The trim removed 6 bases at V and 5 bases at J, leaving 6 bases unmatched. In germline, CDR1 is MNHEY, CDR2 SVGEGT. Here the CDR3 reads CASSPGGLTEAFF. CDR3 DNA: TGTGCCAGCAGCCCAGGGGGGTTAACTGAAGCTTTCTTT.

The chain uses TRBV9 and TRBJ1-2; 8 nucleotides line up with TRBD1. The CDR3 contains 17 residues. The J segment lost 2 bases and the V segment lost 0 bases, leaving 9 bases of the junction unmatched. The germline CDR1 and CDR2 sequences are SGDLS and YYNGEE. The CDR3 loop is CASSVGQGPTVNYGYTF. The CDR3 coding sequence is TGTGCCAGCAGCGTAGGACAGGGGCCGACCGTAAACTATGGCTACACCTTC.

The rearrangement uses TRBV6-2 or TRBV6-3 and TRBJ2-7; 8 nucleotides line up with TRBD1. Germline CDR1 reads MNHEY; CDR2 reads SVGEGT. V lost 0 bases to trimming and J lost 2 bases; unmatched junction nucleotides: 9. This CDR3 is 17 amino acids long. Here the CDR3 reads CASSYSYRTGPTYEQYF. CDR3 DNA: TGTGCCAGCAGTTACTCTTATCGGACAGGGCCTACCTACGAGCAGTACTTC.

The chain couples TRBV30 to TRBJ1-1; a weak D match, TRBD1 (5 bases). The length of the CDR3 is 18 residues. Germline lookup yields CDR1 GTSNPN and CDR2 SVGIG (reference sequence). V lost 7 bases and J lost 4, with 31 bases in between. This CDR3 reads CALMEEGRAATLFTEAFF. The CDR3 DNA reads as TGTGCCTTGATGGAGGAGGGGAGGGCAGCCACTTTGTTCACTGAAGCTTTCTTT.

The table lists this clone with a count of one. V gene TRBV27 combines with J gene TRBJ1-4, with D maybe TRBD1 (5 bases). Looked up from germline, CDR1 is MNHEY and CDR2 is SMNVEV (reference sequence). V lost 3 bases, J lost 5 bases, and 16 bases lay in between. The CDR3 loop spans 16 amino acids. Here the CDR3 DNA reads TGTGCCAGCAGTTTTAGGTTGGGGGAGGAGAATGAAAAACTGTTTTTT. The encoded protein is CASSFRLGEENEKLFF.

The V call is TRBV5-4, the J call TRBJ2-2; 8 bases match TRBD2. Germline V gene data show CDR1 as SGHNT and CDR2 as YYREEE (reference sequence). V shed 4 bases and J 5 bases; nucleotides not matched to a gene: 4. This CDR3 comprises 14 residues. This chain's CDR3 is CASSLGTRTGELFF. CDR3 DNA sequence: TGTGCCAGCAGCCTCGGGACTAGGACCGGGGAGCTGTTTTTT.

V is TRBV2 and J is TRBJ2-7, with D tentatively TRBD2 (5 bases). CDR1 and CDR2 from the germline V gene are SNHLY and FYNNEI. The CDR3 has 13 amino acids. Deletions cut 7 bases from V and 2 bases from J, with 12 bases between. Here the CDR3 DNA reads TGTGCCAGCAAGAGGGTGACGACCTACGAGCAGTACTTC. It specifies CASKRVTTYEQYF.